These 18 T cell receptor beta chains were sequenced from one sample in a study of blood T cell repertoires in COVID-19. Method: immunoSEQ multiplex PCR; TCRdb's copy keeps in-frame clones and lacks some. The sample has under 200,000 clones, approximately 86% seen once; the top ten hold less than 0.7%. Sequenced input: peripheral blood. The receptors were gathered from a man aged 55-75 years with COVID-19, enrolled during active disease.

V gene TRBV27 combines with J gene TRBJ2-7, with TRBD1 matching 10 bases. The CDR3 contains 15 residues. The V gene's germline CDR1 is MNHEY and CDR2 SMNVEV (reference sequence). J lost 7 bases, V lost 4 bases, and 10 bases had no gene match. CDR3 coding DNA: TGTGCCAGCAGTTCACCGACAAGGACAGGGGGAGAGCAGTACTTC. It codes for CASSSPTRTGGEQYF.

This chain connects TRBV28 to TRBJ2-1, with D perhaps TRBD1 (5 bases). The V end lost 4 bases, the J end lost 6 bases, and 13 bases lay between the germline ends. From germline, CDR1 is MDHEN and CDR2 SYDVKM. The CDR3 spans 14 residues. CDR3 protein: CASSSPGYRNEQFF. The CDR3 DNA reads as TGTGCCAGCAGTTCACCAGGGTATCGCAATGAGCAGTTCTTC.

This clone was detected once. This chain uses TRBV6-5 with TRBJ1-3; D remains ambiguous. Germline CDR1 and CDR2: MNHEY and SVGAGI. The CDR3 has 16 amino acids. Trimming left V 0 bases short and J 0 bases short, with 9 bases between. CDR3 sequence (DNA): TGTGCCAGCAGTTACTCGACGGGGATCTCTGGAAACACCATATATTTT. Protein sequence: CASSYSTGISGNTIYF.

V and J are TRBV18 and TRBJ1-4; possibly TRBD1 for D (5 bases). Germline CDR1 and CDR2: KGHSH and LQKENI. V dropped 1 base and J dropped 3 bases, with 12 bases sitting between them. The CDR3 covers 16 residues. The CDR3 coding sequence is TGTGCCAGCTCACCACTCCCGGGGGGGGCTAATGAAAAACTGTTTTTT. It codes for CASSPLPGGANEKLFF.

The chain recombines TRBV3-1 (or the pseudogene TRBV3-2) with TRBJ2-2; TRBD2 aligns across 9 bases. Germline loops: CDR1 LGHDT, CDR2 YNNKEL (reference sequence). This CDR3 has 14 amino acids. With 7 bases clipped from V and 5 bases from J, the junction kept 5 bases outside the gene matches. DNA for the CDR3: TGTGCCAGCACCGGACTAGCGCAAACCGGGGAGCTGTTTTTT. As protein: CASTGLAQTGELFF.

The chain uses TRBV10-3 and TRBJ1-1; D is perhaps TRBD1 (5 bases). CDR1 and CDR2 (germline): ENHRY, SYGVKD. The CDR3 totals 15 residues. V was trimmed by 2 bases and J by 0 bases, leaving 10 bases between them. The CDR3 reads CAISEDRTMNTEAFF. As DNA, the CDR3 is TGTGCCATCAGTGAGGACAGAACCATGAACACTGAAGCTTTCTTT.

This chain connects TRBV9 to TRBJ1-1; maybe TRBD1 (6 bases). Between the trimmed V and J ends, which lost 4 bases and 3 bases, there was a span of 16 bases. The CDR3 has 15 amino acids. Germline CDR1 is SGDLS and CDR2 is YYNGEE. The DNA of the CDR3 is TGTGCCAGCAGCCCCCCCCGACACAGGGACACTGAAGCTTTCTTT. Encoded protein: CASSPPRHRDTEAFF. Together with reference TRBV9 and TRBJ1-1, the CDR3 gives the full variable domain: DSGVTQTPKHLITATGQRVTLRCSPRSGDLSVYWYQQSLDQGLQFLIQYYNGEERAKGNILERFSAQQFPDLHSELNLSSLELGDSALYFCASSPPRHRDTEAFFGQGTRLTVV.

This clone was seen once. The chain links TRBV7-9 to TRBJ2-7, with unresolved D. The CDR3 loop spans 15 amino acids. The germline V gene encodes CDR1 SEHNR and CDR2 FQNEAQ (reference sequence). V was cut by 2 bases and J by 2 bases, with 13 bases left in between. Here the CDR3 reads CASSLMLGATYEQYF. The CDR3 DNA sequence: TGTGCCAGCAGCTTAATGCTCGGTGCAACCTACGAGCAGTACTTC.

The chain recombines TRBV28 with TRBJ2-7, with TRBD1 matching over 7 bases. Trimming at V came to 8 bases and at J to 3 bases, leaving 7 bases not matched to a gene. The CDR3 is made up of 13 amino acids. Germline CDR1 is MDHEN and CDR2 is SYDVKM. The CDR3: CASQPGTVYEQYF. The CDR3 nucleotides read TGTGCCAGCCAACCCGGGACAGTCTACGAGCAGTACTTC.

The chain has TRBV18 and TRBJ1-2, with D hard to call. The CDR3 sequence is 15 residues long. The V end lost 3 bases, the J end lost 2 bases, and 13 bases lay between the germline ends. The V gene's germline CDR1 is KGHSH and CDR2 LQKENI. For the CDR3, the DNA is TGTGCCAGCTCACCCCTGGGAGGAGAGAACTATGGCTACACCTTC. Translation: CASSPLGGENYGYTF.

The rearrangement joins TRBV15 to TRBJ2-2; no firm D call. Germline V gene sequence: CDR1 LNHNV, CDR2 YYDKDF (reference sequence). Trimming removed 0 bases at V and 4 bases at J, with 12 bases between. The CDR3 runs 16 residues. The CDR3 DNA reads TGTGCCACCAGCAGAGATAAGGTATTAGCCACCGGGGAGCTGTTTTTT. The encoded protein is CATSRDKVLATGELFF.

In this sample, this clone turned up once. The rearrangement uses TRBV28 and TRBJ2-5; D possibly corresponds to TRBD2 (7 bases). From germline, CDR1 is MDHEN and CDR2 SYDVKM. CDR3 length equals 15 residues. The V gene lost 6 bases and the J gene lost 0 bases, with 14 bases spanning the gap. CDR3 in DNA: TGTGCCAGCAGCCTTGGGGGGGCTAACCAAGAGACCCAGTACTTC. Translation gives CASSLGGANQETQYF.

The rearrangement joins TRBV5-6 to TRBJ1-5; D call uncertain. V was pared by 5 bases and J by 6 bases, with 18 bases between. CDR3 length: 15 residues. Germline V lookup: CDR1 SGHDT, CDR2 YYEEEE. The DNA for the CDR3 is TGTGCCAGCAGTTATTCCGCTGACATCGGTCAGCCCCAGCATTTT. Its translation is CASSYSADIGQPQHF.

The V gene is TRBV4-3, the J gene TRBJ2-1; tentative D call: TRBD2 (6 bases). Per germline, CDR1 LGHNA and CDR2 YSLEER. The CDR3 has 15 residues. Trimming removed 0 bases at V and 12 bases at J, with 18 bases between. CDR3 nucleotide sequence: TGCGCCAGCAGCCAAGATCTTTCGACTCCGCGGGGGCAGTTCTTC. This encodes CASSQDLSTPRGQFF.

V usage is TRBV18 and J usage is TRBJ2-1; perhaps TRBD1 as D (6 bases). The V end lost 2 bases, the J end lost 5 bases, and 16 bases lay between the germline ends. Germline CDR1 and CDR2: KGHSH and LQKENI. The CDR3 length is 16 residues. CDR3 sequence reads: CASSPLGAGSDNEQFF. The CDR3 DNA is TGTGCCAGCTCACCATTGGGGGCAGGGTCGGACAATGAGCAGTTCTTC.

This sequence joins TRBV29-1 and TRBJ1-1; D is perhaps TRBD1 (5 bases). From germline, CDR1 is SQVTM and CDR2 ANQGSEA. This CDR3 has 12 residues. V dropped 5 bases and J dropped 6 bases, with 13 bases sitting between them. The CDR3 DNA is TGCAGCGTTTTGTCAGGGAGGGCTGAAGCTTTCTTT. The encoded protein is CSVLSGRAEAFF. The full variable domain, its missing parts supplied by reference TRBV29-1 and TRBJ1-1, is SAVISQKPSRDICQRGTSLTIQCQVDSQVTMMFWYRQQPGQSLTLIATANQGSEATYESGFVIDKFPISRPNLTFSTLTVSNMSPEDSSIYLCSVLSGRAEAFFGQGTRLTVV.

V is TRBV7-2 and J is TRBJ1-1; TRBD1 aligns across 11 bases. Germline V gene sequence: CDR1 SGHTA, CDR2 FQGNSA. V shed 5 bases, J shed 1 base, and the junction held 6 bases outside the gene matches. CDR3 size: 16 residues. The CDR3 DNA sequence: TGTGCCAGCAGCACGGGACAGGGGGGATCGAACACTGAAGCTTTCTTT. This sequence encodes CASSTGQGGSNTEAFF.

CDR3 nucleotide sequence: TGCGCCAGCAGCTTGGCGGGAGAGACGTTTGGGGAGCTGTTTTTT. Translating gives CASSLAGETFGELFF. The chain couples TRBV5-1 to TRBJ2-2; D may be TRBD2 (6 bases). CDR1 and CDR2 (germline): SGHRS, YFSETQ. The CDR3 spans 15 residues. V lost 0 bases, J lost 8 bases, and 14 bases lay in between.